Here is one TCR beta chain with its context. This entry belongs to a study of technical replicates of blood from several donors. Method: immunoSEQ multiplex PCR; TCRdb's copy keeps in-frame clones and lacks some. The sample lists about 81,000 clones; around 95% were seen once. The ends were cut back, 10 bases at V and 3 bases at J, with 19 bases in the middle. The CDR3 covers 14 residues. The germline V gene has CDR1 MNHEY and CDR2 SMNVEV (reference sequence). This chain joins TRBV27 and TRBJ2-7, with a possible D match to TRBD2 (6 bases). Sequencing was carried out using T cells isolated from PBMCs. This sequence originates from a human donor in good health. As DNA, the CDR3 is TGTGCCACTCCGGGACTCCGACCTGGCTACGAGCAGTACTTC. Translation gives CATPGLRPGYEQYF.